The 20 T cell receptor beta chains below come from one sample, sequenced in a study of control samples from healthy donors and cancer patients. Clones were sequenced by immunoSEQ multiplex PCR, and TCRdb holds only the in-frame ones, with some missing. The profile covers tens of thousands of clones, with nearly 95% appearing a single time and 23% taken by the ten largest. The sample comprised PBMCs. These TCRs come from a woman in her forties or fifties with head and neck cancer.

The rearrangement uses TRBV2 and TRBJ2-3, with D tentatively TRBD1 (5 bases). The CDR3 length is 14 residues. Germline CDR1 is SNHLY and CDR2 is FYNNEI. V gave up 4 bases and J gave up 6 bases, with 14 bases separating them. The DNA of the CDR3 is TGTGCCAGCAGTGTCCGTGGGGCCCGCGATACGCAGTATTTT. Translated, it gives CASSVRGARDTQYF.

This chain links TRBV21-1 with TRBJ2-7; the table's TRBD1 call for D was not verified on the DNA. TRBV21-1 has pseudogene status. This CDR3 is 14 amino acids long. The CDR3 here is CASSGPGQGYEQYF. CDR3 nucleotides: TGTGCCAGCAGCGGTCCGGGACAGGGTTACGAGCAGTACTTC.

The V gene is TRBV5-6, the J gene TRBJ2-5; D gene uncertain. CDR1 SGHDT and CDR2 YYEEEE come from the germline V gene. The CDR3 spans 13 residues. Trimming shortened V by 2 bases and J by 3 bases, and 8 bases separated the two germline ends. DNA of the CDR3: TGTGCCAGCAGCTTAGGAGCGAAAGAGACCCAGTACTTC. Its translation: CASSLGAKETQYF.

The CDR3 DNA reads as TGTGCCAGCAGCTTGACTAGCTCCCCTTACAATGAGCAGTTCTTC. Translated: CASSLTSSPYNEQFF. This sequence joins TRBV5-4 and TRBJ2-1; tentatively, D is TRBD2 (6 bases). There are 15 residues in the CDR3. Trimming took 1 base from V and 4 from J, leaving 12 bases between them. Germline assignment: CDR1 SGHNT and CDR2 YYREEE (reference sequence). The full variable domain, its missing parts supplied by reference TRBV5-4 and TRBJ2-1, is ETGVTQSPTHLIKTRGQQVTLRCSSQSGHNTVSWYQQALGQGPQFIFQYYREEENGRGNFPPRFSGLQFPNYSSELNVNALELDDSALYLCASSLTSSPYNEQFFGPGTRLTVL.

Here the CDR3 DNA reads TGTGCCAGCAGTTCCAGGGGATATAACTATGGCTACACCTTC. It yields the protein CASSSRGYNYGYTF. V usage is TRBV6-2 or TRBV6-3 and J usage is TRBJ1-2; tentative D call: TRBD1 (6 bases). This CDR3 region has 14 residues. Trimming left V 4 bases short and J 1 base short, with 10 bases between. CDR1 MNHEY and CDR2 SVGEGT come from the germline V gene.

The chain links TRBV7-2 to TRBJ2-7, with a possible D match to TRBD1 (5 bases). The germline gives CDR1 SGHTA, CDR2 FQGNSA. The CDR3 runs to 13 residues. Trimming stripped 5 bases from V and 3 bases from J, with 11 bases between. The CDR3 sequence: CASSRTTDYEQYF. The CDR3 region has the DNA TGTGCCAGCAGCCGGACGACAGACTACGAGCAGTACTTC. The entire variable domain, with the rest obtained from reference TRBV7-2 and TRBJ2-7, is as follows: GAGVSQSPSNKVTEKGKDVELRCDPISGHTALYWYRQSLGQGLEFLIYFQGNSAPDKSGLPSDRFSAERTGGSVSTLTIQRTQQEDSAVYLCASSRTTDYEQYFGPGTRLTVT.

This clone was detected once. The chain employs TRBV5-8 and TRBJ1-2, with a possible D match to TRBD1 (6 bases). The germline CDR1 and CDR2 sequences are SGHTS and YDEGEE. Trimming took 4 bases from V and 6 from J, leaving 22 bases between them. CDR3 length: 16 amino acids. CDR3 nucleotides: TGTGCCAGCAGCCGGTTGAATAGACAGGAGGAAAATGGCTACACCTTC. As protein: CASSRLNRQEENGYTF.

The V and J genes are TRBV28 and TRBJ1-2; perhaps TRBD1 as D (5 bases). The germline CDR1 and CDR2 sequences are MDHEN and SYDVKM. The CDR3 extends over 13 amino acids. Trimming removed 2 bases from V and 5 bases from J, with 9 bases in between. CDR3 in DNA: TGTGCCAGCAGTTTAGGGACGGCTTATGGCTACACCTTC. Translating gives CASSLGTAYGYTF.

The gene calls are TRBV5-4 and TRBJ1-2, with D tentatively TRBD1 (6 bases). Trimming stripped 9 bases from V and 8 bases from J, with 14 bases between. Germline CDR1 SGHNT, CDR2 YYREEE (reference sequence). This CDR3 comprises 11 residues. The CDR3: CATYRVGGYTF. The CDR3 nucleotides read TGTGCCACCTACAGGGTCGGCGGCTACACCTTC. The full variable domain, rest sourced from reference TRBV5-4 and TRBJ1-2, is ETGVTQSPTHLIKTRGQQVTLRCSSQSGHNTVSWYQQALGQGPQFIFQYYREEENGRGNFPPRFSGLQFPNYSSELNVNALELDDSALYLCATYRVGGYTFGSGTRLTVV.

The chain links TRBV4-2 to TRBJ1-5, with TRBD1 matching over 8 bases. Germline V gene data show CDR1 as LGHNA and CDR2 as YNFKEQ. The junction had 8 bases not matched to a gene; V was cut back by 3 bases and J by 7 bases. The CDR3 loop spans 15 amino acids. The CDR3 DNA reads as TGTGCCAGCAGCCAGATAGGACAGGGTGTACAGCCCCAGCATTTT. This gives the protein CASSQIGQGVQPQHF.

J is TRBJ1-4 and V is TRBV29-1; TRBD1 aligns across 7 bases. This CDR3 is built from 12 residues. Germline CDR1 is SQVTM and CDR2 is ANQGSEA. The V gene end was trimmed by 5 bases and the J gene end by 7 bases; junction bases not matched to a gene: 4. The CDR3 spells CSVIQGSEKLFF. The CDR3 bases are TGCAGCGTTATACAGGGGTCTGAAAAACTGTTTTTT.

This sequence joins TRBV28 and TRBJ2-3; a weak D match, TRBD2 (5 bases). Trimming took 5 bases from V and 0 from J, leaving 9 bases between them. Germline V gives CDR1 MDHEN, CDR2 SYDVKM. The CDR3 length is 14 residues. This chain's CDR3 is CASSEDSSTDTQYF. As DNA, the CDR3 is TGTGCCAGCAGTGAGGACTCTAGCACAGATACGCAGTATTTT. The entire variable domain, with the rest obtained from reference TRBV28 and TRBJ2-3, is as follows: DVKVTQSSRYLVKRTGEKVFLECVQDMDHENMFWYRQDPGLGLRLIYFSYDVKMKEKGDIPEGYSVSREKKERFSLILESASTNQTSMYLCASSEDSSTDTQYFGPGTRLTVL.

This chain joins TRBV6-5 and TRBJ1-2; 12 nucleotides agree with TRBD1. The CDR3 has 15 amino acids. The J segment lost 3 bases and the V segment lost 2 bases, leaving 1 base of the junction unmatched. Germline values: CDR1 MNHEY, CDR2 SVGAGI. The CDR3 is CASSYRDRGHYGYTF. The CDR3 DNA is TGTGCCAGCAGTTACCGGGACAGGGGGCACTATGGCTACACCTTC.

This clone was counted a single time. V usage is TRBV28 and J usage is TRBJ2-7, with a weak D call TRBD1 (6 bases). Germline V CDR1 and CDR2: MDHEN, SYDVKM. This CDR3 spans 15 amino acids. Trimming pared 6 bases from V and 5 bases from J, leaving 20 bases between. The CDR3 here is CASSGVGGRINEQYF. Written as DNA, the CDR3 is TGTGCCAGCAGCGGCGTAGGGGGTAGGATCAACGAGCAGTACTTC.

The V and J genes are TRBV30 and TRBJ1-1, with D perhaps TRBD1 (5 bases). With 0 bases removed from V and 2 bases from J, the gap between germline ends came to 10 bases. This CDR3 has 14 amino acids. Germline assignment: CDR1 GTSNPN and CDR2 SVGIG (reference sequence). This chain's CDR3 is CAWSVHGGNTEAFF. As DNA, the CDR3 is TGTGCCTGGAGTGTACATGGGGGAAACACTGAAGCTTTCTTT.

The CDR3 is CASSSTSGSYNEQFF. The DNA for the CDR3 is TGTGCCAGCAGTTCAACTAGCGGGAGTTACAATGAGCAGTTCTTC. The chain carries TRBV6-2 or TRBV6-3 and TRBJ2-1; 11 bases are shared with TRBD2. The V segment lost 4 bases and the J segment 4 bases; nucleotides outside the gene matches: 3. The CDR3 runs to 15 residues. The germline V gene has CDR1 MNHEY and CDR2 SVGEGT.

The genes are TRBV5-1 and TRBJ2-5, with D perhaps matching TRBD1 or TRBD2 (7 bases each). CDR3 size: 16 residues. The germline V gene has CDR1 SGHRS and CDR2 YFSETQ. V dropped 4 bases and J dropped 5 bases, with 21 bases sitting between them. CDR3 protein: CASSPGGQSLEETQYF. The CDR3 DNA reads TGCGCCAGCAGCCCGGGGGGACAGTCCCTGGAGGAGACCCAGTACTTC.

The rearrangement links TRBV6-5 to TRBJ1-4; no clear D. The CDR3 is 16 residues long. The V end was cut by 0 bases, the J end by 0 bases, with 8 bases between. Germline-derived CDR1 and CDR2 are MNHEY and SVGAGI. The CDR3 DNA reads as TGTGCCAGCAGTTACTCGGCAGCCTCAACTAATGAAAAACTGTTTTTT. Its translation: CASSYSAASTNEKLFF.

This clone was seen a few times. The rearrangement joins TRBV29-1 to TRBJ2-5; TRBD1 is a possible D gene (6 bases). The CDR3 runs 14 residues. Germline V gives CDR1 SQVTM, CDR2 ANQGSEA. Deletions cut 6 bases from V and 5 bases from J, with 19 bases between. The CDR3 reads CSVHQGQGWETQYF. The CDR3 DNA follows: TGCAGCGTCCATCAGGGCCAGGGGTGGGAGACCCAGTACTTC.

This chain links TRBV27 with TRBJ2-7; TRBD2 aligns across 7 bases. CDR1 is MNHEY, CDR2 SMNVEV, per germline (reference sequence). The V segment lost 3 bases and the J segment 2 bases; nucleotides outside the gene matches: 4. The CDR3 totals 14 residues. The CDR3 coding sequence is TGTGCCAGCAGTTTTGGTAGCGGGCCCTACGAGCAGTACTTC. Amino acid sequence: CASSFGSGPYEQYF.